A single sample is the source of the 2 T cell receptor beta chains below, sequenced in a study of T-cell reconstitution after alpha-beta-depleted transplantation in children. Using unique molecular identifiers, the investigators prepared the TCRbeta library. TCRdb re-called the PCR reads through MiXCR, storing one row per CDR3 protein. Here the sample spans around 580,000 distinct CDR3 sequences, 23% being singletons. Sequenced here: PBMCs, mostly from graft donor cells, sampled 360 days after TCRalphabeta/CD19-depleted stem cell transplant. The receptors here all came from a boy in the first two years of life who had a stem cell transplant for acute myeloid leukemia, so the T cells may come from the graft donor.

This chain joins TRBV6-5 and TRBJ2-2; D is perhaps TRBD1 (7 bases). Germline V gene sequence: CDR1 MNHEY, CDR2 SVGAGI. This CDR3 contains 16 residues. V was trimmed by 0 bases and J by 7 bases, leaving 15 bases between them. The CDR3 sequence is CASSYSKGGGNGELFF. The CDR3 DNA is TGTGCCAGCAGTTACTCGAAAGGGGGCGGGAACGGGGAGCTGTTTTTT.

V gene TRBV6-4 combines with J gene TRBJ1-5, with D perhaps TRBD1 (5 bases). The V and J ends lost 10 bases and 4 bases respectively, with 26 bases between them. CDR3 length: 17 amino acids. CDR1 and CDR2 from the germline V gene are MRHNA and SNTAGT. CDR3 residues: CATPGGGPALRNQPQHF. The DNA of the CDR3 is TGTGCCACCCCCGGGGGGGGACCTGCACTACGTAATCAGCCCCAGCATTTT.